This record looks at one TCR beta chain sequence and its context. These data originate in a study of cytomegalovirus exposure and HLA in healthy donors. PCR involved 60 Vbeta and 13 Jbeta primers. Measured with immunoSEQ multiplex PCR; TCRdb has only the in-frame clones, and not every one. The sample has some 120,000 clones; under 85% are singletons. CDR1 and CDR2 (germline): SGHAT, FQNNGV. J gave up 0 bases and V 4 bases, and 2 bases lay outside the gene matches. The CDR3 has 16 amino acids. This TCR was recovered from a woman in her forties or fifties in good health and CMV-seropositive. The chain joins TRBV11-2 to TRBJ1-4; TRBD1 matches 10 bases. The sequenced sample was PBMCs. This chain's CDR3 is CASSSGTGATNEKLFF. The CDR3 DNA is TGTGCCAGCAGCTCCGGGACAGGGGCAACTAATGAAAAACTGTTTTTT.